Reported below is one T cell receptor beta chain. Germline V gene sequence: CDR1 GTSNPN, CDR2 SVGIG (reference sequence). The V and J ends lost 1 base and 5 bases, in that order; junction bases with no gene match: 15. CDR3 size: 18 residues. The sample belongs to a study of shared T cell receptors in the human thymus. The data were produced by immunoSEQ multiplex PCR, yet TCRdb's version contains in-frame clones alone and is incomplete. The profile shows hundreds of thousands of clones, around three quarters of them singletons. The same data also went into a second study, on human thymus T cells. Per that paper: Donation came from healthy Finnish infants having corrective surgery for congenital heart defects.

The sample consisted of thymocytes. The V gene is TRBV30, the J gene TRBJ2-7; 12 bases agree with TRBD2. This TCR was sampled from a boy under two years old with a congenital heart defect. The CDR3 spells CAWSGQGSSGRASHEQYF. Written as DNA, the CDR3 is TGTGCCTGGAGTGGCCAGGGTTCTAGCGGGAGGGCTTCGCACGAGCAGTACTTC.